This TCR beta chain was identified in a study of T cell responses to AZD1222 COVID-19 vaccine. CDR3 length equals 19 residues. V was cut by 4 bases and J by 4 bases, with 26 bases left in between. Germline V gene lookup returns CDR1 SGHAT and CDR2 FQNNGV. TCRdb's table, derived via immunoSEQ multiplex PCR, lists solely in-frame clones and lacks some. The sample consists of 95,000 to 100,000 clones, about 90% of them appearing once. The chain joins TRBV11-2 to TRBJ2-1; weak D call: TRBD2 (5 bases). The TCR sequence derives from an adult in good health. The specimen comprised peripheral blood, sampled on day 0 of AZD1222 vaccination. CDR3 in DNA: TGTGCCAGCAGCTCTACACGTATTGGACTTGCCGTTAGGTACAATGAGCAGTTCTTC. Translating gives CASSSTRIGLAVRYNEQFF.